This T cell receptor (beta chain) was documented in a study of CD8 T cells in Susac syndrome. In blood CD8+ and CD4+ T cells, TCR beta underwent sequencing. The patients serving as multiple sclerosis controls were treatment-naive. They had stable or active relapsing-remitting disease and fulfilled revised McDonald criteria. With random hexamers, reverse transcription was performed on about 0.45 to 1 ug of RNA. The CDR3 of TCR beta was amplified by immunoSEQ multiplex PCR across 54 Vbeta and 13 Jbeta. TCRdb reprocessed the immunoSEQ multiplex PCR reads with MiXCR, giving one entry per CDR3 protein. The sample lists around 130,000 distinct CDR3 sequences, 85% to 95% occurring once. The sequence derives from a human donor with multiple sclerosis. Sequencing input: CD4+ T cells from PBMCs.

The DNA of the CDR3 is TGTGCCAGCAGCCCGAGGGTCGGGGAATTGCAAGAGACCCAGTACTTC. Translation: CASSPRVGELQETQYF. The V and J genes are TRBV7-6 and TRBJ2-5, with D perhaps TRBD2 (5 bases). V shed 5 bases and J shed 2 bases, with 18 bases lying between them. The CDR3 loop spans 16 amino acids. CDR1 SGHVS and CDR2 FNYEAQ come from the germline V gene.